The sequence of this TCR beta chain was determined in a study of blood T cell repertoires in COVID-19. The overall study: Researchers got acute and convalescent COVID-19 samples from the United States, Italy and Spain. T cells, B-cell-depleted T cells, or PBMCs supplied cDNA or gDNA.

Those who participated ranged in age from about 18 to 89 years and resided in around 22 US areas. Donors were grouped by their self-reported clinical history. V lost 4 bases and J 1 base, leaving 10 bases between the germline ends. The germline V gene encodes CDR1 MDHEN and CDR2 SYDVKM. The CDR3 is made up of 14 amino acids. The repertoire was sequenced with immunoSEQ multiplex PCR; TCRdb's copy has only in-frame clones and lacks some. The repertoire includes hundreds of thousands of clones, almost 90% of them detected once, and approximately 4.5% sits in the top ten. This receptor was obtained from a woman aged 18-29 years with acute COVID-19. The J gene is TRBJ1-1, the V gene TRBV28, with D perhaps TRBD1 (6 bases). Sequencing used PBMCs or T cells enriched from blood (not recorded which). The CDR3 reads CASSSPGQNTEAFF. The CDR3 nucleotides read TGTGCCAGCAGTTCGCCGGGACAGAACACTGAAGCTTTCTTT.